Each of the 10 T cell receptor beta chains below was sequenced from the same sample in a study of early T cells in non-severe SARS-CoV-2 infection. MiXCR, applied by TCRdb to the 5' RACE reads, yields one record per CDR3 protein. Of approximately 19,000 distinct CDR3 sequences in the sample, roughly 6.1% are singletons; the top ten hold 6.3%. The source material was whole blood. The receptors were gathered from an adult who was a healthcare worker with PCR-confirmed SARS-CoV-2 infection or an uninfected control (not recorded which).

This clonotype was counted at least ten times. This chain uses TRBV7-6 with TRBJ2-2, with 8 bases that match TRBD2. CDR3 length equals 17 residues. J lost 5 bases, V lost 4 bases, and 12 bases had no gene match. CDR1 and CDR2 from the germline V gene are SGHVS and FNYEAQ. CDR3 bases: TGTGCCAGCAGCTATCAATTCAGCGGGAGAGGGACCGGGGAGCTGTTTTTT. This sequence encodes CASSYQFSGRGTGELFF.

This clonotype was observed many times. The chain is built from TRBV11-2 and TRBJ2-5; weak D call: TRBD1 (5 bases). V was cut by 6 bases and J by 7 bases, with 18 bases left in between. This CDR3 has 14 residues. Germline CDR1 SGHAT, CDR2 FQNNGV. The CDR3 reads CASRDLQTQGTQYF. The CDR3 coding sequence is TGTGCCAGCAGGGATTTACAGACGCAGGGGACCCAGTACTTC.

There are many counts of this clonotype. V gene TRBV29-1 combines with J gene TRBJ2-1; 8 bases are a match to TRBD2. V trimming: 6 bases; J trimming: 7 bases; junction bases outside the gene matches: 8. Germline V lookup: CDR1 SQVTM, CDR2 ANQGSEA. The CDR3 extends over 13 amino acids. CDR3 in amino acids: CSVLQGGGNEQFF. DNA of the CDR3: TGCAGCGTATTACAGGGCGGGGGGAATGAGCAGTTCTTC.

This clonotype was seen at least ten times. For the CDR3, the DNA is TGTGCCAGCAGTCCCCCCGGCGAGCAGTACTTC. Its protein is CASSPPGEQYF. The chain recombines TRBV6-6 with TRBJ2-7; D is undetermined. V shed 5 bases and J shed 6 bases, with 8 bases lying between them. The CDR3 loop spans 11 amino acids. Germline V CDR1 and CDR2: MNHNY, SVGAGI (reference sequence).

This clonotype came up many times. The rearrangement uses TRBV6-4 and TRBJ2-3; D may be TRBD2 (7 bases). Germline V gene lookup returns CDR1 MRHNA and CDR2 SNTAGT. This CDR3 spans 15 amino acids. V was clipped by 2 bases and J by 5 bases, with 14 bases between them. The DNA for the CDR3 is TGTGCCAGCAGTGACAAGCCGGGGGGCAAAGATACGCAGTATTTT. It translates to CASSDKPGGKDTQYF.

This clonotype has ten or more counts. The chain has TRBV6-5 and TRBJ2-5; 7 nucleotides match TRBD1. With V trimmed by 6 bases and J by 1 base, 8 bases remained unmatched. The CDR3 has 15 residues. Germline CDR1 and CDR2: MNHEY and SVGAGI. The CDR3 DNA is TGTGCCAGCAGAACGGGACAGCTGATCCAAGAGACCCAGTACTTC. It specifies CASRTGQLIQETQYF.

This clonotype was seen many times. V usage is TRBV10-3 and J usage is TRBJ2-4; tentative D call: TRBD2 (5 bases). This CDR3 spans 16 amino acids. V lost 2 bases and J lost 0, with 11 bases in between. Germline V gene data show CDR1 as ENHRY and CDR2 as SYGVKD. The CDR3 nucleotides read TGTGCCATCAGTGAGCCCCCGGGGTTAGCCAAAAACATTCAGTACTTC. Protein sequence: CAISEPPGLAKNIQYF.

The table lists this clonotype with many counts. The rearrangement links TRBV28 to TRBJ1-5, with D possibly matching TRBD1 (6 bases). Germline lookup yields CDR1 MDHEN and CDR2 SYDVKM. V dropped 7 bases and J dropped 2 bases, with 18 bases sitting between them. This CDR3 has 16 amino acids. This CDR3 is CASKAGDWRGNQPQHF. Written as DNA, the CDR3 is TGTGCCAGCAAAGCAGGGGATTGGCGTGGCAATCAGCCCCAGCATTTT.

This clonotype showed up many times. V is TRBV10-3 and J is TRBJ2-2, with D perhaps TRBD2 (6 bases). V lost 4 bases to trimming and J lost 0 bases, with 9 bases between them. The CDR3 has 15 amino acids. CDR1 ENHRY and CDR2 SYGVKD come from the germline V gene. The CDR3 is CAISAGLPNTGELFF. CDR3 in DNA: TGTGCCATCAGTGCAGGACTACCGAACACCGGGGAGCTGTTTTTT.

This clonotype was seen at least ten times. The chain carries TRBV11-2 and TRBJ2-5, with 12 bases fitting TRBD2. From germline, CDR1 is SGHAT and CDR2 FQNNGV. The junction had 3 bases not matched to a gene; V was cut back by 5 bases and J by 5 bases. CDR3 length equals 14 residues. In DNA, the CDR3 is TGTGCCAGCAGCCTGCTAGCGGGAGGGGAGACCCAGTACTTC. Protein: CASSLLAGGETQYF.